One sample yielded the 27 T cell receptor beta chains listed below, sequenced in a study of neoadjuvant nivolumab and ipilimumab in lung cancer. Measured with immunoSEQ multiplex PCR; TCRdb has only the in-frame clones, and not every one. The sample includes over 5,500 clones, less than 75% seen only once; the top ten take roughly 15%. The sample in question was tumor tissue, obtained after neoadjuvant nivolumab, alone or with ipilimumab, at or shortly before surgery. The receptor set was obtained from an adult with non-small cell lung cancer.

A note on this clone: Other DNA variants within this sample encode the same CDR3. The genes are TRBV5-1 and TRBJ2-5, with D possibly matching TRBD2 (6 bases). The V end lost 0 bases, the J end lost 1 base, and 10 bases lay between the germline ends. This CDR3 region has 15 residues. In germline, CDR1 is SGHRS, CDR2 YFSETQ. The CDR3 coding sequence is TGCGCCAGCAGCTTGGGGGGGACTGGCCAAGAGACCCAGTACTTC. It translates to CASSLGGTGQETQYF.

The J gene is TRBJ1-1, the V gene TRBV30; no clear D gene. The V gene's germline CDR1 is GTSNPN and CDR2 SVGIG (reference sequence). Between the trimmed V and J ends, which lost 3 bases and 6 bases, there was a span of 11 bases. This CDR3 comprises 12 residues. The CDR3 is CAWSPARAEAFF. In nucleotides, the CDR3 is TGTGCCTGGAGCCCGGCAAGGGCTGAAGCTTTCTTT.

This clone appeared a few times. J is TRBJ2-1 and V is TRBV9; 14 nucleotides line up with TRBD2. Germline assignment: CDR1 SGDLS and CDR2 YYNGEE. The V gene end was trimmed by 5 bases and the J gene end by 8 bases; junction bases not matched to a gene: 6. The CDR3 is made up of 15 amino acids. Here the CDR3 reads CASRGGTSGSYEQFF. The CDR3 DNA follows: TGTGCCAGCAGGGGAGGGACTAGCGGGAGTTATGAGCAGTTCTTC.

The chain has TRBV28 and TRBJ2-7, with TRBD2 identical over 11 bases. The CDR3 loop spans 16 amino acids. Germline assignment: CDR1 MDHEN and CDR2 SYDVKM. Losses at the gene ends were 6 bases for V and 1 base for J; bases not matched to a gene: 8. CDR3 protein: CASRRTSGRYSYEQYF. CDR3 DNA sequence: TGTGCCAGCAGACGCACTAGCGGGAGATATTCCTACGAGCAGTACTTC.

This chain links TRBV27 with TRBJ2-1; D gene ambiguous. V was cut by 3 bases and J by 12 bases, with 15 bases left in between. Germline V gene data show CDR1 as MNHEY and CDR2 as SMNVEV (reference sequence). This CDR3 is built from 13 residues. The CDR3 bases are TGTGCCAGCAGTTTTGGCAGCCGCCTTTGGCAGTTCTTC. Amino acids: CASSFGSRLWQFF.

The rearrangement uses TRBV30 and TRBJ2-7; D may be TRBD1 (6 bases). The V end was cut by 3 bases, the J end by 4 bases, with 16 bases between. Looked up from germline, CDR1 is GTSNPN and CDR2 is SVGIG (reference sequence). The CDR3 consists of 14 residues. The CDR3 DNA sequence: TGTGCCTGGAGGGGAGTTGGGGGCTCTTACGAGCAGTACTTC. Translation gives CAWRGVGGSYEQYF.

The chain combines TRBV10-3 with TRBJ2-3; TRBD1 agrees at 10 bases. The CDR3 contains 14 residues. Germline V gene sequence: CDR1 ENHRY, CDR2 SYGVKD. The V gene end was trimmed by 8 bases and the J gene end by 0 bases; junction bases not matched to a gene: 2. The CDR3 is CAIEDRGSTDTQYF. CDR3 sequence (DNA): TGTGCCATCGAGGACAGGGGGAGCACAGATACGCAGTATTTT.

This rearrangement joins TRBV13 to TRBJ1-1, with D unresolved. Germline CDR1 PRHDT, CDR2 FYEKMQ (reference sequence). This CDR3 contains 13 residues. V was trimmed by 7 bases and J by 1 base, leaving 10 bases between them. CDR3 bases: TGTGCCAGCACCTCCGAGGAGAACACTGAAGCTTTCTTT. Its protein product is CASTSEENTEAFF.

V usage is TRBV11-3 and J usage is TRBJ2-1; D is possibly TRBD2 (6 bases). CDR1 is SGHNT and CDR2 is YENEEA in the germline V gene. Trimming shortened V by 4 bases and J by 8 bases, and 18 bases separated the two germline ends. CDR3 length: 15 residues. CDR3 loop: CASSSGLVGLDEQFF. The DNA for the CDR3 is TGTGCCAGCAGCTCGGGACTCGTGGGGTTGGATGAGCAGTTCTTC.

The chain has TRBV11-3 and TRBJ2-2; the D is unclear. This CDR3 comprises 12 residues. The V end lost 5 bases, the J end lost 3 bases, and 4 bases lay between the germline ends. Germline V gives CDR1 SGHNT, CDR2 YENEEA. In DNA form, the CDR3 reads TGTGCCAGCAGCGGGCACACCGGGGAGCTGTTTTTT. It yields the protein CASSGHTGELFF.

This chain links TRBV5-1 with TRBJ2-7; either TRBD1 or TRBD2 may supply D (5 bases each). Germline V CDR1 and CDR2: SGHRS, YFSETQ. The CDR3 length is 15 residues. Trimming pared 4 bases from V and 5 bases from J, leaving 19 bases between. The CDR3 DNA sequence: TGCGCCAGCAGCCCCCCCCTCGGGGCCGTCAACGAGCAGTACTTC. Translating it yields CASSPPLGAVNEQYF.

The V and J genes are TRBV9 and TRBJ1-3; D unclear. Germline assignment: CDR1 SGDLS and CDR2 YYNGEE. This CDR3 contains 14 residues. With 4 bases removed from V and 1 base from J, the gap between germline ends came to 9 bases. The CDR3 here is CASSLEVSGNTIYF. The CDR3, as DNA: TGTGCCAGCAGCTTGGAGGTTTCTGGAAACACCATATATTTT.

This clone was recorded a few times. This rearrangement joins TRBV11-2 to TRBJ2-7; D remains unclear. Per germline, CDR1 SGHAT and CDR2 FQNNGV. The CDR3 sequence is 12 residues long. V was cut by 6 bases and J by 6 bases, with 12 bases left in between. CDR3 nucleotides: TGTGCCAGCAGGAGACCCCAACGCGAGCAGTACTTC. Its translation is CASRRPQREQYF.

The chain combines TRBV5-4 with TRBJ1-2; D not resolved. V was pared by 3 bases and J by 4 bases, with 19 bases between. CDR3 length: 16 amino acids. Germline V gene lookup returns CDR1 SGHNT and CDR2 YYREEE (reference sequence). The DNA for the CDR3 is TGTGCCAGCAGCTCAGCTCCCCCAGGCCGAGGCTATGGCTACACCTTC. Translation gives CASSSAPPGRGYGYTF. Filled out from reference TRBV5-4 and TRBJ1-2, the complete variable domain reads ETGVTQSPTHLIKTRGQQVTLRCSSQSGHNTVSWYQQALGQGPQFIFQYYREEENGRGNFPPRFSGLQFPNYSSELNVNALELDDSALYLCASSSAPPGRGYGYTFGSGTRLTVV.

This clone was counted a few times. The gene calls are TRBV6-1 and TRBJ1-1; TRBD1 matches 9 bases. The CDR3 is 15 residues long. Germline-derived CDR1 and CDR2 are MNHNS and SASEGT. V was pared by 6 bases and J by 0 bases, with 5 bases of the junction left unmatched. CDR3 sequence reads: CASRDRDRVNTEAFF. The DNA of the CDR3 is TGTGCCAGCAGGGACCGGGACAGGGTGAACACTGAAGCTTTCTTT.

This clone counts as medium-sized (0.01 to 0.1%). V usage is TRBV7-6 and J usage is TRBJ1-4; D might be TRBD1 (5 bases). The CDR3 extends over 12 amino acids. Germline V lookup: CDR1 SGHVS, CDR2 FNYEAQ. Trimming left V 6 bases short and J 8 bases short, with 10 bases between. CDR3 residues: CASSREGEKLFF. Written as DNA, the CDR3 is TGTGCCAGCAGTCGGGAGGGGGAAAAACTGTTTTTT.

This chain connects TRBV2 to TRBJ2-5, with TRBD2 as a possible D gene (5 bases). The CDR3 consists of 15 residues. The V gene's germline CDR1 is SNHLY and CDR2 FYNNEI. Trimming stripped 5 bases from V and 0 bases from J, with 13 bases between. This chain's CDR3 is CASSSEGSHQETQYF. The CDR3 region has the DNA TGTGCCAGCAGTTCCGAGGGCAGCCACCAAGAGACCCAGTACTTC.

The gene calls are TRBV11-3 and TRBJ2-7; 7 positions agree with TRBD2. Looked up from germline, CDR1 is SGHNT and CDR2 is YENEEA. The junction had 2 bases not matched to a gene; V was cut back by 5 bases and J by 1 base. This CDR3 region has 13 residues. CDR3 protein: CASSPGGSYEQYF. In DNA form, the CDR3 reads TGTGCCAGCAGCCCCGGGGGGTCCTACGAGCAGTACTTC.

The chain employs TRBV27 and TRBJ1-1; possibly TRBD1 for D (6 bases). The CDR3 consists of 14 residues. CDR1 and CDR2 from the germline V gene are MNHEY and SMNVEV (reference sequence). The V gene lost 1 base and the J gene lost 4 bases, with 10 bases spanning the gap. This CDR3 is CASSLLGASTEAFF. The DNA of the CDR3 is TGTGCCAGCAGTTTATTGGGGGCGAGCACTGAAGCTTTCTTT.

This clone was recorded a few times. V usage is TRBV11-1 and J usage is TRBJ2-7, with a possible D match to TRBD2 (6 bases). Germline assignment: CDR1 SGHAT and CDR2 FQDESV (reference sequence). Trimming took off 1 base at V and 4 bases at J, with 14 bases between the two ends. The CDR3 contains 15 residues. CDR3 protein: CASSLGGRLAYEQYF. The CDR3 bases are TGTGCCAGCAGCTTAGGGGGCCGGCTAGCGTACGAGCAGTACTTC.

This chain joins TRBV19 and TRBJ2-6; D is unclear. CDR1 is LNHDA, CDR2 SQIVND, per germline (reference sequence). Trimming stripped 5 bases from V and 1 base from J, with 6 bases between. This CDR3 contains 14 residues. CDR3 nucleotides: TGTGCCAGTAGTTGGGCGTCTGGGGCCAACGTCCTGACTTTC. It specifies CASSWASGANVLTF.

This rearrangement joins TRBV14 to TRBJ2-3; a weak D match, TRBD2 (6 bases). CDR1 is SGHDN and CDR2 is FVKESK in the germline V gene. This CDR3 is built from 16 residues. The V and J ends lost 1 base and 0 bases respectively, with 11 bases between them. CDR3 nucleotide sequence: TGTGCCAGCAGCCAAGTTGGCGGGATCAGCACAGATACGCAGTATTTT. This codes for CASSQVGGISTDTQYF. Combining the CDR3 with reference TRBV14 and TRBJ2-3 gives the whole variable domain EAGVTQFPSHSVIEKGQTVTLRCDPISGHDNLYWYRRVMGKEIKFLLHFVKESKQDESGMPNNRFLAERTGGTYSTLKVQPAELEDSGVYFCASSQVGGISTDTQYFGPGTRLTVL.

This clone was seen more than once but under ten times. This chain links TRBV30 with TRBJ2-7; D uncertain. CDR1 and CDR2 from the germline V gene are GTSNPN and SVGIG (reference sequence). The CDR3 extends over 11 amino acids. Trimming took 1 base from V and 3 from J, leaving 4 bases between them. The CDR3 region is CAWSASYEQYF. CDR3 sequence (DNA): TGTGCCTGGAGTGCTAGCTACGAGCAGTACTTC.

This sequence joins TRBV27 and TRBJ1-5; TRBD1 might be the D (5 bases). Germline CDR1 and CDR2: MNHEY and SMNVEV (reference sequence). The CDR3 covers 15 residues. V lost 6 bases and J lost 1, with 13 bases in between. CDR3 sequence reads: CASSLKGRSNQPQHF. CDR3 coding DNA: TGTGCCAGCAGCCTTAAGGGACGGAGCAATCAGCCCCAGCATTTT.

The table lists this clone with a few counts. The chain joins TRBV10-2 to TRBJ1-4, with D perhaps TRBD1 (6 bases). Per the germline V gene, CDR1 is WSHSY and CDR2 is SAAADI. Trimming pared 3 bases from V and 7 bases from J, leaving 18 bases between. CDR3 size: 16 residues. The CDR3 region is CASSELARGAREKLFF. CDR3 DNA: TGCGCCAGCAGTGAACTCGCCCGGGGGGCACGTGAAAAACTGTTTTTT.

About this clone itself: This likely came from a read error, as a far larger clone is one base away. The chain joins TRBV5-4 to TRBJ1-4; D unresolved. Deletions cut 4 bases from V and 0 bases from J, with 13 bases between. CDR1 and CDR2 (germline): SGHNT, YYREEE (reference sequence). The CDR3 totals 16 residues. CDR3 sequence reads: CASSQLSGATNEKLFF. The CDR3 region has the DNA TGTGCCAGCAGCCAACTGTCGGGTGCAACTAATGAAAAACTGTTTTTT.

The J gene is TRBJ1-3, the V gene TRBV7-9, with 11 bases matching TRBD1. The CDR3 extends over 14 amino acids. With 5 bases clipped from V and 4 bases from J, the junction kept 1 base outside the gene matches. The germline V gene encodes CDR1 SEHNR and CDR2 FQNEAQ (reference sequence). In DNA form, the CDR3 reads TGTGCCAGCAGCCGGACAGGGGGCGGAAACACCATATATTTT. Amino acids: CASSRTGGGNTIYF. Looking up the rest from reference TRBV7-9 and TRBJ1-3 gives the full variable domain: DTGVSQNPRHKITKRGQNVTFRCDPISEHNRLYWYRQTLGQGPEFLTYFQNEAQLEKSRLLSDRFSAERPKGSFSTLEIQRTEQGDSAMYLCASSRTGGGNTIYFGEGSWLTVV.